The 4 T cell receptor beta chains below come from one sample, sequenced in a study of identical twins. MiXCR was run by TCRdb on the 5' RACE reads, yielding one entry per CDR3 protein. The table shows hundreds of thousands of distinct CDR3 sequences, with roughly a quarter occurring only once. The data were also submitted as part of a second study, on T cells expressing NK-cell markers.

The specimen was CD4+ T cells sorted from blood. These receptors were collected from a woman aged 18-29 years in good health.

The chain links TRBV6-5 to TRBJ2-2; 9 bases fit TRBD2. The germline V gene encodes CDR1 MNHEY and CDR2 SVGAGI. CDR3 size: 16 residues. The J segment lost 5 bases and the V segment lost 4 bases, leaving 8 bases of the junction unmatched. Here the CDR3 reads CASSLRRSGGTGELFF. The CDR3, as DNA: TGTGCCAGCAGTTTGAGAAGAAGCGGGGGGACCGGGGAGCTGTTTTTT.

V gene TRBV5-1 combines with J gene TRBJ2-7; 7 bases are a match to TRBD1. The CDR3 is 14 amino acids. The J segment lost 5 bases and the V segment lost 6 bases, leaving 11 bases of the junction unmatched. Looked up from germline, CDR1 is SGHRS and CDR2 is YFSETQ. Written as DNA, the CDR3 is TGCGCCAGCACGACCAGGACAGGTGGCGACGAGCAGTACTTC. Translated: CASTTRTGGDEQYF. The variable domain in full, completed from reference TRBV5-1 and TRBJ2-7, reads KAGVTQTPRYLIKTRGQQVTLSCSPISGHRSVSWYQQTPGQGLQFLFEYFSETQRNKGNFPGRFSGRQFSNSRSEMNVSTLELGDSALYLCASTTRTGGDEQYFGPGTRLTVT.

In this sample, this clonotype turned up many times. This rearrangement joins TRBV7-2 to TRBJ2-2, with 7 nucleotides matching TRBD1. Germline CDR1 reads SGHTA; CDR2 reads FQGNSA. V lost 9 bases, J lost 6 bases, and 10 bases stayed unmatched. There are 14 residues in the CDR3. The CDR3 loop is CASSSTGVAGELFF. Written as DNA, the CDR3 is TGTGCCAGTTCATCTACAGGGGTAGCCGGGGAGCTGTTTTTT.

This clonotype was seen a handful of times. The V gene is TRBV12-3 or TRBV12-4, the J gene TRBJ2-3; D possibly corresponds to TRBD2 (5 bases). The CDR3 spans 16 residues. With 3 bases removed from V and 6 bases from J, the gap between germline ends came to 19 bases. CDR3 region: CASSFLTLGIPDTQYF. CDR3 nucleotides: TGTGCCAGCAGTTTCTTGACACTAGGGATCCCCGATACGCAGTATTTT.